These T cell receptor beta chains were read from a single sample in a study of blood T cell repertoires in COVID-19. The assay was immunoSEQ multiplex PCR, and TCRdb's table has in-frame clones only and misses some. The sample lists fewer than 40,000 clones, roughly 80% occurring once. The sample consisted of peripheral blood. Receptor source: a man aged 55 to 70 with active COVID-19. Each CDR3 is given with its conserved first and last residue. Each record gives: D gene, clone size, V gene, J gene, CDR3 DNA, CDR3 protein. A D gene is named only where the DNA matches it firmly. Clone size is stated in some rows and not others, as once, few, many or a class when expanded.

d_call: TRBD1
clone_size: -
v_call: TRBV7-6
j_call: TRBJ1-2
cdr3_nt: TGTGCCAGCAGCGCTGGGACAGTCCTTGGCTATGGCTACACCTTC
cdr3_aa: CASSAGTVLGYGYTF

d_call: TRBD1
clone_size: -
v_call: TRBV19
j_call: TRBJ2-7
cdr3_nt: TGTGCCAGTAGCATTGGGGGACAGGGCCACGAGCAGTACTTC
cdr3_aa: CASSIGGQGHEQYF

d_call: TRBD2
clone_size: -
v_call: TRBV6-4
j_call: TRBJ2-3
cdr3_nt: TGTGCCAGCAGTGAAGGGACTAGCGGCACAGATACGCAGTATTTT
cdr3_aa: CASSEGTSGTDTQYF

d_call: TRBD2
clone_size: -
v_call: TRBV2
j_call: TRBJ2-5
cdr3_nt: TGTGCCAGCAGTGAAGCGCAGGGGAGCGGGAGTGCCAGGAAGACCCAGTACTTC
cdr3_aa: CASSEAQGSGSARKTQYF

d_call: TRBD2
clone_size: once
v_call: TRBV9
j_call: TRBJ2-7
cdr3_nt: TGTGCCAGCAGCGTAGGTAGCGGGGGCTCTTACGAGCAGTACTTC
cdr3_aa: CASSVGSGGSYEQYF

d_call: TRBD1
clone_size: -
v_call: TRBV5-6
j_call: TRBJ1-5
cdr3_nt: TGTGCCAGCAGCCGGGACAGATCCCTTAACAATCAGCCCCAGCATTTT
cdr3_aa: CASSRDRSLNNQPQHF

d_call: TRBD1
clone_size: -
v_call: TRBV29-1
j_call: TRBJ2-2
cdr3_nt: TGCAGCGGTAACCCCGGGACAGGGGGCGTTTGCCGGGAGCTGTTTTTT
cdr3_aa: CSGNPGTGGVCRELFF

d_call: -
clone_size: -
v_call: TRBV27
j_call: TRBJ2-3
cdr3_nt: TGTGCCAGCAGTTTACGGGGTCTGTTCGATACGCAGTATTTT
cdr3_aa: CASSLRGLFDTQYF

d_call: TRBD1
clone_size: -
v_call: TRBV7-9
j_call: TRBJ1-2
cdr3_nt: TGTGCCAGCAGCTCCGATGGGGACAGGGCGAACTATGGCTACACCTTC
cdr3_aa: CASSSDGDRANYGYTF

d_call: TRBD2
clone_size: -
v_call: TRBV12-3/TRBV12-4
j_call: TRBJ2-5
cdr3_nt: TGTGCCAGCAGTTTATGGGGGGGGGAGACCCAGTACTTC
cdr3_aa: CASSLWGGETQYF

d_call: -
clone_size: -
v_call: TRBV28
j_call: TRBJ1-5
cdr3_nt: TGTGCCAGCAGTTTTGAAACGGTAAATCAGCCCCAGCATTTT
cdr3_aa: CASSFETVNQPQHF

d_call: -
clone_size: -
v_call: TRBV4-3
j_call: TRBJ2-7
cdr3_nt: TGCGCCAGCAGCCAAGATCTATCCTACGAGCAGTACTTC
cdr3_aa: CASSQDLSYEQYF

d_call: -
clone_size: once
v_call: TRBV28
j_call: TRBJ1-2
cdr3_nt: TGTGCCAGCAGTTTGTCCGTCTATGGCTACACCTTC
cdr3_aa: CASSLSVYGYTF

d_call: TRBD1
clone_size: few
v_call: TRBV11-2
j_call: TRBJ1-1
cdr3_nt: TGTGCCAGCAGCTTAGAAGGGACGACAGGGACCGCTTTTATGAACACTGAAGCTTTCTTT
cdr3_aa: CASSLEGTTGTAFMNTEAFF